This TCR beta chain was observed in a study of beta chain features in type 1 diabetes. As to this clone: The same CDR3 is also encoded by other DNA sequences in this sample.

Every isolated RNA sample was fully reverse transcribed, so sequencing captured expressed TCRB transcripts. Profiled with immunoSEQ multiplex PCR; TCRdb holds only in-frame clones, not every one. This table holds 900,000 or so clones, 15% to 20% found once. This CDR3 has 14 residues. CDR1 SNHLY and CDR2 FYNNEI come from the germline V gene. J lost 0 bases, V lost 6 bases, and 3 bases had no gene match. This clonotype was obtained from a woman aged 18-29 years in good health. Sequenced sample: naive CD4+ T cells from blood. The rearrangement links TRBV2 to TRBJ2-7, with TRBD1 matching 9 bases. The CDR3 DNA follows: TGTGCCAGCAGGGGACAGGGCCACTCCTACGAGCAGTACTTC. This sequence encodes CASRGQGHSYEQYF.